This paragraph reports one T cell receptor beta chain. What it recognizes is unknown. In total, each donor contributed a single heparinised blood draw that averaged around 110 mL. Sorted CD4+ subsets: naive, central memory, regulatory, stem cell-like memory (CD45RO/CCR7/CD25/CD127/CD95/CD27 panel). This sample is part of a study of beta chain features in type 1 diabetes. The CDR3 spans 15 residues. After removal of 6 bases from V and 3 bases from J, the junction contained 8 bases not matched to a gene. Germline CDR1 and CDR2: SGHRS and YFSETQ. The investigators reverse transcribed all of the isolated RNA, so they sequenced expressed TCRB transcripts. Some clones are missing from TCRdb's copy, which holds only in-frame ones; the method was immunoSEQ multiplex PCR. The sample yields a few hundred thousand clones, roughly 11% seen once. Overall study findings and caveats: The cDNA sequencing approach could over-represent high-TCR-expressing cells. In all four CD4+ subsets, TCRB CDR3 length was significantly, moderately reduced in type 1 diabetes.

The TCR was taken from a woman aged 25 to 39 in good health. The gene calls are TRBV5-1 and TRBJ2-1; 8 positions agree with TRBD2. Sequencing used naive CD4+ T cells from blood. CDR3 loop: CASTQPGGYYNEQFF. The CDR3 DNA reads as TGCGCCAGCACCCAGCCGGGAGGGTACTACAATGAGCAGTTCTTC.